This T cell receptor (beta chain) came from a study of shared clonotypes between healthy human individuals. Study context: Donor ages ranged 18 to 49 years: a couple of women, three men. Points from the study as a whole: Sample collection involved blood only; tissue repertoires are likely different. What naive subsets generally showed was a larger estimated richness than memory subsets showed.

Turning to this clone: Antigen specificity is unknown.

Original analysis: Filtering differed since immunoSEQ provided only junctions, with no quality scores. Using immunoSEQ multiplex PCR, the repertoire was profiled, and TCRdb retains in-frame clones only, with some absent. The V and J calls and clone size are taken from that table; D and trimming were inferred from the DNA. The sample consists of about a million clones, approximately 80% of them appearing once. The sequenced sample was memory CD4+ T cells from PBMCs. The sample's subset: CD45RA-negative fraction. The TCR originated in a young man in good health. Some clones in this sample may be carry-over from other donors' samples.

DNA of the CDR3: TGTGCCAGCAGTTTCTTGGGACAGGGGGCCCAACCATACTCCTACAATGAGCAGTTCTTC. Translation gives CASSFLGQGAQPYSYNEQFF. The V call is TRBV28, the J call TRBJ2-1, with TRBD1 matching 12 bases. Germline CDR1 reads MDHEN; CDR2 reads SYDVKM. The CDR3 has 20 amino acids. Trimming at V came to 3 bases and at J to 0 bases, leaving 12 bases not matched to a gene.